Shown below are 24 T cell receptor beta chains from a single sample sequenced in a study of blood T cell repertoires in COVID-19 (dated by TCRdb to about 2020). The method was the immunoSEQ multiplex PCR assay. TCRdb holds this immuneACCESS table with in-frame rearrangements only. Some clones are missing; in checked studies, unresolved V genes explain under half, and the rest has no known cause. In all, the sample holds approximately 210,000 clones, and approximately 84% of those were seen once. Of the sample, approximately 8% is held by the ten largest clones. The specimen was peripheral blood. All receptors come from a woman between 45 and 60 years old with active or convalescent COVID-19.

The chain couples TRBV7-9 to TRBJ2-1; 7 bases match TRBD2. The CDR3 is made up of 18 amino acids. The V and J ends lost 8 bases and 0 bases, in that order; junction bases with no gene match: 16. The germline V gene encodes CDR1 SEHNR and CDR2 FQNEAQ (reference sequence). CDR3 sequence: CASANFRDYRISYNEQFF. The CDR3 coding sequence is TGTGCCAGCGCGAACTTCCGGGACTACCGTATCTCCTACAATGAGCAGTTCTTC.

This chain uses TRBV5-4 with TRBJ1-3; TRBD1 might be the D (5 bases). This CDR3 comprises 16 residues. Germline V gene lookup returns CDR1 SGHNT and CDR2 YYREEE (reference sequence). Trimming removed 4 bases from V and 0 bases from J, with 14 bases in between. The CDR3 bases are TGTGCCAGCAGCCCCTCGACAGTCGGCTCTGGAAACACCATATATTTT. Its translation is CASSPSTVGSGNTIYF.

This CDR3 reads CASSHWGGNNEQFF. The CDR3 DNA reads TGTGCCAGCAGCCACTGGGGAGGAAACAATGAGCAGTTCTTC. The J gene is TRBJ2-1, the V gene TRBV7-2; D may be TRBD2 (6 bases). Germline V gives CDR1 SGHTA, CDR2 FQGNSA. The CDR3 consists of 14 residues. Trimming took off 5 bases at V and 5 bases at J, with 13 bases between the two ends.

V gene TRBV5-4 combines with J gene TRBJ1-2; 8 bases agree with TRBD1. This CDR3 contains 13 residues. With V trimmed by 4 bases and J by 8 bases, 7 bases remained unmatched. Per the germline V gene, CDR1 is SGHNT and CDR2 is YYREEE (reference sequence). Written as DNA, the CDR3 is TGTGCCAGCAGCCCGACAGGGGCAGGAGGCTACACCTTC. This sequence encodes CASSPTGAGGYTF.

The chain is built from TRBV9 and TRBJ1-1, with D tentatively TRBD1 (6 bases). CDR1 is SGDLS and CDR2 is YYNGEE in the germline V gene. CDR3 length: 12 amino acids. Trimming cost V 3 bases and J 10 bases, with 13 bases left between them. CDR3 sequence: CASSDIQGSAFF. The CDR3 DNA sequence: TGTGCCAGCAGCGACATACAGGGTTCAGCTTTCTTT.

J is TRBJ2-1 and V is TRBV5-4; D unclear. Germline-derived CDR1 and CDR2 are SGHNT and YYREEE (reference sequence). The CDR3 length is 15 residues. V was pared by 3 bases and J by 0 bases, with 10 bases between. CDR3 amino acids: CASSSSVASYNEQFF. The CDR3 bases are TGTGCCAGCAGCTCTAGTGTAGCCTCCTACAATGAGCAGTTCTTC.

Notes on this clone: The same CDR3 also results from other DNA sequences found in this sample. The chain links TRBV6-1 to TRBJ1-1, with D perhaps matching TRBD1 (5 bases). The CDR3 covers 14 residues. The V end was cut by 1 base, the J end by 2 bases, with 8 bases between. The germline CDR1 and CDR2 sequences are MNHNS and SASEGT. This CDR3 is CASSEVRGNTEAFF. CDR3 nucleotide sequence: TGTGCCAGCAGTGAAGTAAGGGGTAACACTGAAGCTTTCTTT.

J is TRBJ1-3 and V is TRBV6-2 or TRBV6-3; the D is unclear. V was trimmed by 5 bases and J by 4 bases, leaving 9 bases between them. Germline values: CDR1 MNHEY, CDR2 SVGEGT. This CDR3 has 13 residues. CDR3 sequence (DNA): TGTGCCAGCAGTAGAGAATCCGGAAACACCATATATTTT. Protein: CASSRESGNTIYF.

J is TRBJ1-2 and V is TRBV4-2; TRBD1 matches at 7 bases. This CDR3 comprises 14 residues. V lost 7 bases and J lost 0; bases outside the gene matches: 5. The germline V gene has CDR1 LGHNA and CDR2 YNFKEQ. The CDR3 nucleotides are TGTGCCAGCACTCGGGACAGTTCTAACTATGGCTACACCTTC. Its translation is CASTRDSSNYGYTF.

The chain employs TRBV3-1 (or the pseudogene TRBV3-2) and TRBJ1-2, with 8 positions matching TRBD1. The CDR3 covers 15 residues. Germline V gene data show CDR1 as LGHDT and CDR2 as YNNKEL (reference sequence). The V segment lost 8 bases and the J segment 7 bases; nucleotides outside the gene matches: 15. The CDR3 loop reads CASSPGFQGAGGYTF. The CDR3 DNA follows: TGTGCCAGCTCCCCGGGGTTTCAGGGGGCTGGTGGCTACACCTTC.

This clone was seen only once. The chain uses TRBV7-3 and TRBJ2-1; 14 positions match TRBD2. Germline CDR1 is SGHTA and CDR2 is FQGTGA. Unmatched junction bases numbered 4, after V lost 6 bases and J lost 9 bases. The CDR3 runs 14 residues. CDR3 DNA sequence: TGTGCCAGCAGTGGGACTAGCGGGAGCCCTGAGCAGTTCTTC. Residues: CASSGTSGSPEQFF. Filled out from reference TRBV7-3 and TRBJ2-1, the complete variable domain reads GAGVSQTPSNKVTEKGKYVELRCDPISGHTALYWYRQSLGQGPEFLIYFQGTGAADDSGLPNDRFFAVRPEGSVSTLKIQRTERGDSAVYLCASSGTSGSPEQFFGPGTRLTVL.

The chain couples TRBV2 to TRBJ1-2; 8 bases map to TRBD1. The CDR3 extends over 15 amino acids. Germline V gene lookup returns CDR1 SNHLY and CDR2 FYNNEI. The trim removed 1 base at V and 4 bases at J, leaving 5 bases unmatched. CDR3 nucleotide sequence: TGTGCCAGCAGTGAAGTGCAGGGGGCGGCCTATGGCTACACCTTC. This codes for CASSEVQGAAYGYTF.

On this clone: In the same sample, other DNA sequences code for this CDR3. This chain uses TRBV6-4 with TRBJ2-3; TRBD2 is a possible D gene (6 bases). Germline V gene lookup returns CDR1 MRHNA and CDR2 SNTAGT. Deletions cut 3 bases from V and 4 bases from J, with 8 bases between. This CDR3 has 13 residues. The CDR3 DNA sequence: TGTGCCAGCAGTGAAGGAGGGGCAGATACGCAGTATTTT. Translating it yields CASSEGGADTQYF.

In DNA form, the CDR3 reads TGTGCCTGGGCCGTGTATACTGAAGCTTTCTTT. It translates to CAWAVYTEAFF. The chain has TRBV30 and TRBJ1-1; D is undetermined. Trimming removed 5 bases from V and 5 bases from J, with 9 bases in between. The CDR3 totals 11 residues. Per germline, CDR1 GTSNPN and CDR2 SVGIG (reference sequence).

The CDR3 sequence is CASSRGKAGEQYF. DNA for the CDR3: TGTGCCAGCAGTAGGGGCAAAGCGGGCGAGCAGTACTTC. V and J are TRBV2 and TRBJ2-7; D perhaps matches TRBD2 (6 bases). V lost 5 bases and J lost 6, with 14 bases in between. The germline V gene encodes CDR1 SNHLY and CDR2 FYNNEI. The CDR3 has 13 residues.

The V and J genes are TRBV19 and TRBJ1-5; 9 nucleotides match TRBD1. The CDR3 is made up of 16 amino acids. The junction had 7 bases not matched to a gene; V was cut back by 5 bases and J by 2 bases. In germline, CDR1 is LNHDA, CDR2 SQIVND (reference sequence). DNA of the CDR3: TGTGCCAGTAGTCCCCGGGACAGGGATGGCAATCAGCCCCAGCATTTT. Protein: CASSPRDRDGNQPQHF.

The CDR3 reads CASSFEQMGPNSPLHF. Written as DNA, the CDR3 is TGCGCCAGCAGCTTCGAGCAGATGGGGCCTAATTCACCCCTCCACTTT. The rearrangement uses TRBV5-1 and TRBJ1-6; TRBD1 is a possible D gene (5 bases). The V end lost 2 bases, the J end lost 6 bases, and 15 bases lay between the germline ends. Germline CDR1 and CDR2: SGHRS and YFSETQ. The CDR3 length is 16 residues.

This chain uses TRBV7-9 with TRBJ2-7, with a weak D call TRBD1 (6 bases). From germline, CDR1 is SEHNR and CDR2 FQNEAQ (reference sequence). Deletions cut 3 bases from V and 6 bases from J, with 12 bases between. This CDR3 is 13 amino acids long. The CDR3 is CASSFSGVAEQYF. The CDR3 bases are TGTGCCAGCAGCTTCTCAGGGGTCGCCGAGCAGTACTTC.

The genes are TRBV2 and TRBJ2-5; D perhaps matches TRBD2 (6 bases). The ends were cut back, 5 bases at V and 0 bases at J, with 13 bases in the middle. Germline CDR1 reads SNHLY; CDR2 reads FYNNEI. The CDR3 loop spans 15 amino acids. The CDR3 is CASSRTTSYQETQYF. In DNA form, the CDR3 reads TGTGCCAGCAGTCGGACTACCTCGTACCAAGAGACCCAGTACTTC.

J is TRBJ1-3 and V is TRBV5-4; no clear D gene. Trimming took 3 bases from V and 0 from J, leaving 13 bases between them. This CDR3 has 16 amino acids. Germline CDR1 SGHNT, CDR2 YYREEE (reference sequence). Written as DNA, the CDR3 is TGTGCCAGCAGCTCCGGGGTCCGGTCCTCTGGAAACACCATATATTTT. Translated, it gives CASSSGVRSSGNTIYF.

This chain connects TRBV6-1 to TRBJ1-4; no clear D. CDR1 and CDR2 from the germline V gene are MNHNS and SASEGT. This CDR3 has 13 residues. V was clipped by 2 bases and J by 10 bases, with 11 bases between them. CDR3 sequence: CASSEKTRGKLFF. CDR3 coding DNA: TGTGCCAGCAGTGAAAAGACTCGCGGAAAACTGTTTTTT.

The chain carries TRBV20-1 and TRBJ2-3; no clear D. The CDR3 consists of 12 residues. V lost 3 bases to trimming and J lost 6 bases, with 10 bases between them. Germline-derived CDR1 and CDR2 are DFQATT and SNEGSKA (reference sequence). The CDR3 spells CSASSRWDTQYF. The CDR3, as DNA: TGCAGTGCTAGTTCCAGATGGGATACGCAGTATTTT.

The V and J genes are TRBV7-3 and TRBJ2-2; D ambiguous. This CDR3 is built from 14 residues. CDR1 SGHTA and CDR2 FQGTGA come from the germline V gene. V dropped 3 bases and J dropped 2 bases, with 7 bases sitting between them. For the CDR3, the DNA is TGTGCCAGCAGCTTGAACAGAAACACCGGGGAGCTGTTTTTT. This translates into CASSLNRNTGELFF.

This clone has just a few counts. The chain uses TRBV4-2 and TRBJ2-2; possible D gene TRBD2, 7 bases. V was shortened by 1 base and J by 3 bases, with 15 bases between the two germline ends. The CDR3 is 17 amino acids. Germline loops: CDR1 LGHNA, CDR2 YNFKEQ. The CDR3: CASSQGADGGHTGELFF. CDR3 nucleotide sequence: TGTGCCAGCAGCCAAGGGGCTGACGGGGGGCACACCGGGGAGCTGTTTTTT.